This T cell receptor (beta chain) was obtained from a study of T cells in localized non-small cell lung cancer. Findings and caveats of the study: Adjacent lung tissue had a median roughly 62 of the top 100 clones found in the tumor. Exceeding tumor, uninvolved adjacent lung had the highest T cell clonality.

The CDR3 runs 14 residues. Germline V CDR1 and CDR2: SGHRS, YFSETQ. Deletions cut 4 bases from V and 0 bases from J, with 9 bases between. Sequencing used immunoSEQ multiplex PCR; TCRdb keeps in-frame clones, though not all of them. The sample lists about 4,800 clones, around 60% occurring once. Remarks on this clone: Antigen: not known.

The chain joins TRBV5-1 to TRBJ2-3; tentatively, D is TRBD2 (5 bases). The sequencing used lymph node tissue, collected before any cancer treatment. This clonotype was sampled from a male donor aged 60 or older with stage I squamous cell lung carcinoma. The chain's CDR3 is CASSLSASTDTQYF. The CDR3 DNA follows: TGCGCCAGCAGCCTTAGCGCTAGCACAGATACGCAGTATTTT.